These T cell receptor beta chains were read from a single sample in a study of cytomegalovirus exposure and HLA in healthy donors. Sequencing used immunoSEQ multiplex PCR; TCRdb keeps in-frame clones, though not all of them. The table lists roughly 190,000 clones, about 77% of them singletons. The sequenced sample was PBMCs. The source of these receptors is a man between 25 and 39 years old in good health and CMV-seropositive. Each CDR3 is given without its conserved first and last residue. The order of the fields is J gene, V gene, CDR3 protein.

J gene: TRBJ2-7
V gene: TRBV5-6
CDR3 protein: ASSPMGQHYEQY

J gene: TRBJ1-5
V gene: TRBV5-6
CDR3 protein: ASSLFAGTQPQH

J gene: TRBJ1-1
V gene: TRBV19
CDR3 protein: ASSFRAGDTEAF

J gene: TRBJ1-4
V gene: TRBV10-3
CDR3 protein: AISDAGTANEKLF

J gene: TRBJ2-7
V gene: TRBV18
CDR3 protein: ASSPPNQGNYEQY

J gene: NA
V gene: TRBV28
CDR3 protein: ASSSDRVYSYEQY

J gene: TRBJ2-5
V gene: TRBV18
CDR3 protein: ASSRTSGGQETQY

J gene: TRBJ2-7
V gene: TRBV5-1
CDR3 protein: ASKMGADSYEQY

J gene: TRBJ2-5
V gene: TRBV7-9
CDR3 protein: ASSLAGVEETQY

J gene: TRBJ1-2
V gene: TRBV7-9
CDR3 protein: SSSSPDIYGYT

J gene: TRBJ1-2
V gene: TRBV7-9
CDR3 protein: SSSPTGGPSYGYT

J gene: TRBJ1-5
V gene: TRBV5-1
CDR3 protein: ASSWGQGGNQPQH

J gene: TRBJ2-1
V gene: TRBV14
CDR3 protein: ASSPWATSYNEQF

J gene: TRBJ2-2
V gene: TRBV9
CDR3 protein: ASSVEAGGTGELF

J gene: TRBJ2-5
V gene: TRBV2
CDR3 protein: ASSEIGRGRAETQY

J gene: TRBJ2-3
V gene: TRBV11-2
CDR3 protein: ASSMEVSGSKTDTQY

J gene: TRBJ1-1
V gene: TRBV7-2
CDR3 protein: ASSVRKIRTEAF

J gene: TRBJ1-2
V gene: TRBV6-5
CDR3 protein: ASSRWTGDYGYT

J gene: TRBJ2-7
V gene: TRBV19
CDR3 protein: ASLPLAESSYEQY

J gene: TRBJ1-6
V gene: TRBV6-6
CDR3 protein: ASGEPLISPLH

J gene: TRBJ2-1
V gene: TRBV7-2
CDR3 protein: ASSSRGASGRIYNEQF

J gene: TRBJ2-3
V gene: TRBV6-5
CDR3 protein: ASSYETTSTDTQY

J gene: TRBJ2-7
V gene: TRBV7-8
CDR3 protein: ASSLVWGQGSSYEQY

J gene: TRBJ2-7
V gene: TRBV28
CDR3 protein: ASSETSGSLYEQY

J gene: TRBJ2-3
V gene: TRBV4-3
CDR3 protein: ASSPSRQLSTDTQY

J gene: TRBJ2-3
V gene: TRBV6-6
CDR3 protein: ASSSARGGDTQY

J gene: TRBJ1-1
V gene: TRBV2
CDR3 protein: ASSGERIGTEAF

J gene: TRBJ2-2
V gene: TRBV28
CDR3 protein: ASSTQGFTGELF

J gene: TRBJ2-1
V gene: TRBV7-3
CDR3 protein: ASTLGQGVNNEQF

J gene: TRBJ1-1
V gene: TRBV6-5
CDR3 protein: ASSRGGFAEAF

J gene: TRBJ2-7
V gene: TRBV27
CDR3 protein: ASRGRDTTYEQY

J gene: TRBJ1-1
V gene: TRBV6-5
CDR3 protein: ASRIGDEAF

J gene: TRBJ2-7
V gene: TRBV30
CDR3 protein: AWFGGGTSGSFEQY

J gene: TRBJ2-1
V gene: TRBV7-7
CDR3 protein: ASSLDPGLAGGSYNEQF

J gene: TRBJ1-1
V gene: TRBV11-2
CDR3 protein: ASSLVGGTEAF

J gene: TRBJ2-7
V gene: TRBV7-2
CDR3 protein: ASSFSGMSSYEQY

J gene: TRBJ2-7
V gene: TRBV18
CDR3 protein: ASSPSLSGSSYEQY